This TCR beta chain was sequenced for a study of blood T cell repertoires in COVID-19. Study background: Whether acute or convalescent, the COVID-19 samples came from the United States, Italy and Spain.

Germline lookup yields CDR1 LGHDT and CDR2 YNNKEL (reference sequence). V was cut by 4 bases and J by 3 bases, with 12 bases left in between. This CDR3 comprises 14 residues. TCRdb's copy holds only in-frame clones and misses some; the assay was immunoSEQ multiplex PCR. The sample records 150,000 to 200,000 clones, about 86% being singletons. The sample was peripheral blood. This receptor was taken from a man between 60 and 75 years old with acute or convalescent COVID-19. The chain carries TRBV3-1 (or the pseudogene TRBV3-2) and TRBJ1-1; D possibly corresponds to TRBD1 (6 bases). DNA for the CDR3: TGTGCCAGCAGCCGGAGAGGGGGAGACACTGAAGCTTTCTTT. Encoded protein: CASSRRGGDTEAFF.